Following are 22 T cell receptor beta chains from one sample sequenced in a study of identical twins. TCRdb itself ran the 5' RACE reads through MiXCR, one entry per CDR3 protein. In the table there are 450,000 to 650,000 distinct CDR3 sequences, 15% of which are singletons. These data were also filed under a second study, of yellow fever vaccine responses in identical twins.

The sample taken for sequencing was CD4+ T cells sorted from blood. These TCRs come from a woman aged 18-35 years in good health.

This clonotype turned up a few times. The chain couples TRBV29-1 to TRBJ2-1, with D uncertain. Looked up from germline, CDR1 is SQVTM and CDR2 is ANQGSEA. V was pared by 2 bases and J by 4 bases, with 3 bases between. The CDR3 spans 11 residues. The DNA of the CDR3 is TGCAGCGTTGAAAAATACAATGAGCAGTTCTTC. It yields the protein CSVEKYNEQFF.

This clonotype was detected only a few times. V is TRBV5-5 and J is TRBJ2-7, with 12 bases that match TRBD2. CDR3 size: 15 residues. Per the germline V gene, CDR1 is SGHKS and CDR2 is YYEKEE (reference sequence). Germline trimming cut 1 base from V and 9 bases from J; bases unmatched to any gene: 8. CDR3 amino acids: CASSLLGLAGGVQYV. In DNA form, the CDR3 reads TGTGCCAGCAGCTTGCTGGGACTAGCGGGCGGCGTGCAGTACGTC.

Only a few counts were recorded for this clonotype. The gene calls are TRBV29-1 and TRBJ2-7, with D maybe TRBD2 (6 bases). The length of the CDR3 is 13 residues. Germline V CDR1 and CDR2: SQVTM, ANQGSEA. With 6 bases removed from V and 0 bases from J, the gap between germline ends came to 12 bases. The chain's CDR3 is CSVHTSRSYEQYF. CDR3 nucleotides: TGCAGCGTCCATACTAGCCGCTCCTACGAGCAGTACTTC.

The V call is TRBV20-1, the J call TRBJ2-1; D unclear. Per the germline V gene, CDR1 is DFQATT and CDR2 is SNEGSKA (reference sequence). CDR3 length: 11 amino acids. V dropped 7 bases and J dropped 6 bases, with 10 bases sitting between them. In DNA form, the CDR3 reads TGCAGTGACCTGATTGGCAATGAGCAGTTCTTC. Its protein product is CSDLIGNEQFF.

V and J are TRBV9 and TRBJ2-3; 8 positions match TRBD2. This CDR3 is built from 14 residues. Germline V CDR1 and CDR2: SGDLS, YYNGEE. Losses at the gene ends were 0 bases for V and 5 bases for J; bases not matched to a gene: 2. CDR3: CASSVDTSGDTQYF. DNA for the CDR3: TGTGCCAGCAGCGTAGACACTAGCGGAGATACGCAGTATTTT. Looking up the rest from reference TRBV9 and TRBJ2-3 gives the full variable domain: DSGVTQTPKHLITATGQRVTLRCSPRSGDLSVYWYQQSLDQGLQFLIQYYNGEERAKGNILERFSAQQFPDLHSELNLSSLELGDSALYFCASSVDTSGDTQYFGPGTRLTVL.

This chain uses TRBV11-2 with TRBJ2-5; TRBD2 is a possible D gene (6 bases). Germline V lookup: CDR1 SGHAT, CDR2 FQNNGV. Trimming left V 1 base short and J 4 bases short, with 10 bases between. The CDR3 is 14 amino acids. The CDR3 region has the DNA TGTGCCAGCAGCTTAGGGCCGGAGGGAGAGACCCAGTACTTC. It is translated as CASSLGPEGETQYF.

This clonotype was found a few times. The chain has TRBV11-2 and TRBJ2-1, with D possibly matching TRBD2 (6 bases). The CDR3 totals 14 residues. Germline V gene data show CDR1 as SGHAT and CDR2 as FQNNGV. Trimming took off 5 bases at V and 6 bases at J, with 14 bases between the two ends. CDR3 residues: CASSGPGTANEQFF. DNA of the CDR3: TGTGCCAGCAGCGGTCCCGGGACTGCCAATGAGCAGTTCTTC. Drawing the rest from reference TRBV11-2 and TRBJ2-1, the complete variable domain is EAGVAQSPRYKIIEKRQSVAFWCNPISGHATLYWYQQILGQGPKLLIQFQNNGVVDDSQLPKDRFSAERLKGVDSTLKIQPAKLEDSAVYLCASSGPGTANEQFFGPGTRLTVL.

The chain combines TRBV20-1 with TRBJ2-2; a possible D gene is TRBD1 (6 bases). CDR3 size: 14 residues. CDR1 is DFQATT, CDR2 SNEGSKA, per germline (reference sequence). Trimming cost V 3 bases and J 9 bases, with 17 bases left between them. The chain's CDR3 is CSARPGVDIRELFF. The DNA for the CDR3 is TGCAGTGCTAGGCCAGGGGTAGATATCAGGGAGCTGTTTTTT.

This clonotype has just one count. The V gene is TRBV7-9, the J gene TRBJ2-5; no reliable D call. The germline CDR1 and CDR2 sequences are SEHNR and FQNEAQ (reference sequence). Trimming stripped 0 bases from V and 1 base from J, with 9 bases between. The CDR3 has 15 residues. CDR3 sequence reads: CASSLARRIQETQYF. CDR3 bases: TGTGCCAGCAGCTTAGCCAGGCGGATCCAAGAGACCCAGTACTTC.

The chain carries TRBV13 and TRBJ2-3; TRBD2 agrees at 10 bases. V lost 5 bases to trimming and J lost 3 bases; unmatched junction nucleotides: 11. The CDR3 extends over 17 amino acids. The germline V gene has CDR1 PRHDT and CDR2 FYEKMQ (reference sequence). CDR3 nucleotide sequence: TGTGCCAGCAGCAAAGGAGGGCTAGCGGGGGTGACAGATACGCAGTATTTT. It is translated as CASSKGGLAGVTDTQYF.

In this sample, this clonotype turned up a few times. The chain links TRBV10-3 to TRBJ2-2; TRBD1 matches at 8 bases. V was pared by 10 bases and J by 6 bases, with 10 bases of the junction left unmatched. Germline CDR1 is ENHRY and CDR2 is SYGVKD. This CDR3 has 14 residues. The CDR3 protein is CATSGQEYSGELFF. CDR3 coding DNA: TGTGCCACCTCGGGACAGGAATATTCCGGGGAGCTGTTTTTT.

This clonotype has more than one count but fewer than ten. The rearrangement uses TRBV12-3 or TRBV12-4 and TRBJ2-5; 8 bases fit TRBD2. The CDR3 has 14 amino acids. Losses at the gene ends were 6 bases for V and 5 bases for J; bases not matched to a gene: 8. The CDR3 region is CASRPGTSLETQYF. CDR3 coding DNA: TGTGCCAGCAGGCCGGGGACTAGTCTTGAGACCCAGTACTTC.

This clonotype was found a few times. The rearrangement joins TRBV7-2 to TRBJ1-2; possibly TRBD1 for D (6 bases). Germline lookup yields CDR1 SGHTA and CDR2 FQGNSA. Trimming took 5 bases from V and 2 from J, leaving 12 bases between them. This CDR3 has 14 amino acids. The CDR3 here is CASSRSTGNYGYTF. The CDR3 nucleotides are TGTGCCAGCAGCAGATCTACAGGGAACTATGGCTACACCTTC.

This clonotype has only a few counts. V usage is TRBV7-3 and J usage is TRBJ2-1; D may be TRBD2 (6 bases). The CDR3 sequence is 16 residues long. Germline V gene data show CDR1 as SGHTA and CDR2 as FQGTGA. The V gene lost 4 bases and the J gene lost 0 bases, with 13 bases spanning the gap. CDR3 sequence (DNA): TGTGCCAGCAGCTCTGGCGGGACGCGCTCCTACAATGAGCAGTTCTTC. Translation: CASSSGGTRSYNEQFF.

This clonotype was recorded a few times. This chain uses TRBV20-1 with TRBJ2-2; a weak D match, TRBD2 (6 bases). Between the trimmed V and J ends, which lost 3 bases and 4 bases, there was a span of 15 bases. The CDR3 contains 15 residues. Germline V gene data show CDR1 as DFQATT and CDR2 as SNEGSKA (reference sequence). The CDR3 sequence: CSASTGGSSTGELFF. The CDR3 DNA reads TGCAGTGCTAGTACCGGGGGTTCTAGCACCGGGGAGCTGTTTTTT.

The chain couples TRBV7-9 to TRBJ1-2, with 9 bases lining up with TRBD1. After removal of 6 bases from V and 2 bases from J, the junction contained 7 bases not matched to a gene. Germline V CDR1 and CDR2: SEHNR, FQNEAQ (reference sequence). The CDR3 extends over 15 amino acids. The CDR3 DNA follows: TGTGCCAGCAGGCCAACGACAGGGGGAAACTATGGCTACACCTTC. Encoded protein: CASRPTTGGNYGYTF.

This clonotype was recorded a few times. Written as DNA, the CDR3 is TGTGCCAGCGCCGACTCAGGGTCTATACGGGCTGAAGCTTTCTTT. As protein: CASADSGSIRAEAFF. The gene calls are TRBV11-3 and TRBJ1-1, with D maybe TRBD1 (5 bases). CDR1 SGHNT and CDR2 YENEEA come from the germline V gene. CDR3 length equals 15 residues. V gave up 8 bases and J gave up 6 bases, with 22 bases separating them. The entire variable domain, with the rest obtained from reference TRBV11-3 and TRBJ1-1, is as follows: EAGVVQSPRYKIIEKKQPVAFWCNPISGHNTLYWYLQNLGQGPELLIRYENEEAVDDSQLPKDRFSAERLKGVDSTLKIQPAELGDSAVYLCASADSGSIRAEAFFGQGTRLTVV.

This clonotype came up a few times. The CDR3, as DNA: TGTGCCATCATAGGAGCAGCCAAAGCTTTCTTT. It encodes CAIIGAAKAFF. V is TRBV28 and J is TRBJ1-1; D is unclear. Germline CDR1 is MDHEN and CDR2 is SYDVKM. This CDR3 contains 11 residues. V dropped 10 bases and J dropped 9 bases, with 15 bases sitting between them.

The chain combines TRBV5-4 with TRBJ2-7; 10 positions match TRBD1. The CDR3 totals 16 residues. From germline, CDR1 is SGHNT and CDR2 YYREEE (reference sequence). V shed 0 bases and J 0 bases; nucleotides not matched to a gene: 3. The CDR3 region has the DNA TGTGCCAGCAGCTTGGGGACAGGGGGAAGCTCCTACGAGCAGTACTTC. Protein: CASSLGTGGSSYEQYF.

The V call is TRBV25-1, the J call TRBJ2-7; a possible D gene is TRBD2 (7 bases). The CDR3 is 14 amino acids. V dropped 8 bases and J dropped 4 bases, with 18 bases sitting between them. Looked up from germline, CDR1 is MGHDK and CDR2 is SYGVNS. CDR3 loop: CASPRRGASYEQYV. CDR3 sequence (DNA): TGTGCCAGCCCCCGACGGGGGGCAAGTTACGAGCAGTACGTC.

V gene TRBV19 combines with J gene TRBJ2-6, with 10 bases that match TRBD2. Germline trimming cut 3 bases from V and 0 bases from J; bases unmatched to any gene: 8. CDR1 is LNHDA and CDR2 is SQIVND in the germline V gene (reference sequence). The CDR3 loop spans 19 amino acids. The DNA for the CDR3 is TGTGCCAGTAGTATTACCGGGACTAGCGTTAACTCTGGGGCCAACGTCCTGACTTTC. Protein product: CASSITGTSVNSGANVLTF.

The chain has TRBV7-9 and TRBJ2-7, with 9 nucleotides matching TRBD1. The junction had 14 bases not matched to a gene; V was cut back by 8 bases and J by 6 bases. There are 15 residues in the CDR3. Germline V CDR1 and CDR2: SEHNR, FQNEAQ (reference sequence). CDR3 amino acids: CASPGQGPVAAEQYF. For the CDR3, the DNA is TGTGCCAGCCCGGGACAGGGCCCCGTGGCGGCCGAGCAGTACTTC.